The 24 T cell receptor beta chains listed next were all sequenced from one sample in a study of T cells in Graves' hyperthyroidism and ophthalmopathy. Authors of the study amplified TCR beta CDR3 regions from RNA transcripts. The TCR CDR3 first-round RT-PCR relied on the HTBI primer set. TCRdb recomputed calls from the multiplex PCR reads with MiXCR, one row per CDR3 protein. In the table there are fewer than 400,000 distinct CDR3 sequences, around 25% of which are singletons. Specimen: blood. The receptors were gathered from a middle-aged man with Graves' hyperthyroidism.

The table lists this clonotype with many counts. The CDR3 coding sequence is TGTGCCAGCAGTTTATTCTTCCTAGCGGGGGGAGAGACCCAGTACTTC. Its protein is CASSLFFLAGGETQYF. The chain employs TRBV28 and TRBJ2-5; 11 bases match TRBD2. Germline lookup yields CDR1 MDHEN and CDR2 SYDVKM. Unmatched junction bases numbered 5, after V lost 1 base and J lost 4 bases. The CDR3 consists of 16 residues.

The chain couples TRBV6-1 to TRBJ1-5; no clear D gene. The CDR3 spans 14 residues. V lost 8 bases, J lost 0 bases, and 11 bases lay in between. CDR1 and CDR2 from the germline V gene are MNHNS and SASEGT. CDR3: CASADFYSNQPQHF. The CDR3 nucleotides read TGTGCCAGCGCGGACTTCTATAGCAATCAGCCCCAGCATTTT.

This clonotype occurred a few times. The chain recombines TRBV29-1 with TRBJ2-6; possibly TRBD2 for D (5 bases). Germline CDR1 is SQVTM and CDR2 is ANQGSEA. The CDR3 contains 14 residues. Trimming took off 6 bases at V and 0 bases at J, with 9 bases between the two ends. DNA of the CDR3: TGCAGCGTCCAAGAGGGCTCTGGGGCCAACGTCCTGACTTTC. Amino acids: CSVQEGSGANVLTF.

The gene calls are TRBV7-6 and TRBJ2-3; D is perhaps TRBD1 (7 bases). Looked up from germline, CDR1 is SGHVS and CDR2 is FNYEAQ. The CDR3 covers 17 residues. Trimming took off 4 bases at V and 6 bases at J, with 23 bases between the two ends. As DNA, the CDR3 is TGTGCCAGCAGCTCGACCCCCCGGAGGGGGCGCAGGGATACGCAGTATTTT. Translation: CASSSTPRRGRRDTQYF.

The J gene is TRBJ1-4, the V gene TRBV12-3 or TRBV12-4; a weak D match, TRBD1 (5 bases). CDR3 length equals 13 residues. Trimming shortened V by 7 bases and J by 12 bases, and 18 bases separated the two germline ends. The DNA of the CDR3 is TGTGCCAGCACCCCTGGGGCCCCGGGCCAACTGTTTTTT. Protein: CASTPGAPGQLFF.

This clonotype was detected only a few times. This rearrangement joins TRBV9 to TRBJ2-3, with 7 bases that match TRBD2. The CDR3 sequence is 15 residues long. V lost 0 bases to trimming and J lost 2 bases; unmatched junction nucleotides: 3. Germline V gene lookup returns CDR1 SGDLS and CDR2 YYNGEE. CDR3 sequence: CASSVAGTTTDTQYF. In DNA form, the CDR3 reads TGTGCCAGCAGCGTAGCCGGGACTACCACAGATACGCAGTATTTT.

The chain carries TRBV5-1 and TRBJ2-7, with TRBD2 matching 7 bases. Germline V gene data show CDR1 as SGHRS and CDR2 as YFSETQ. The V and J ends lost 4 bases and 1 base, in that order; junction bases with no gene match: 8. The CDR3 has 15 amino acids. CDR3 sequence: CASSQLAEPSYEQYF. CDR3 nucleotide sequence: TGCGCCAGCAGCCAGCTAGCGGAACCTTCCTACGAGCAGTACTTC.

This clonotype was observed a few times. The CDR3 loop is CASRAPGSTGELFF. The CDR3 nucleotides are TGCGCCAGCCGGGCCCCAGGGAGCACCGGGGAGCTGTTTTTT. The chain couples TRBV5-1 to TRBJ2-2; tentatively, D is TRBD1 or TRBD2 (5 bases each). CDR3 length: 14 amino acids. Trimming pared 7 bases from V and 4 bases from J, leaving 14 bases between. Germline lookup yields CDR1 SGHRS and CDR2 YFSETQ.

This clonotype was detected only once. A much larger clone sits a single nucleotide away, making a read error possible. The rearrangement links TRBV2 to TRBJ2-7; D may be TRBD1 (6 bases). The CDR3 totals 13 residues. The germline gives CDR1 SNHLY, CDR2 FYNNEI. V was shortened by 4 bases and J by 6 bases, with 13 bases between the two germline ends. The chain's CDR3 is CASSGDMVGEQYF. For the CDR3, the DNA is TGTGCCAGCAGTGGGGACATGGTAGGCGAGCAGTACTTC.

The V gene is TRBV20-1, the J gene TRBJ2-5; 11 bases are a match to TRBD2. Germline loops: CDR1 DFQATT, CDR2 SNEGSKA (reference sequence). V shed 4 bases, J shed 4 bases, and the junction held 8 bases outside the gene matches. This CDR3 is built from 15 residues. The CDR3 nucleotides read TGCAGTGCTACCCCGCCGCTAGCGGGAGGAGAGACCCAGTACTTC. Amino acids: CSATPPLAGGETQYF.

This clonotype was detected many times. V and J are TRBV11-2 and TRBJ2-1, with 10 bases that match TRBD2. The ends lost 2 bases at V and 6 bases at J; junction bases unmatched: 1. The CDR3 is 14 amino acids. Germline values: CDR1 SGHAT, CDR2 FQNNGV. CDR3 protein: CASSLLAGVNEQFF. In nucleotides, the CDR3 is TGTGCCAGCAGCTTACTAGCGGGAGTCAATGAGCAGTTCTTC.

J is TRBJ2-2 and V is TRBV7-2; tentative D call: TRBD2 (6 bases). The length of the CDR3 is 14 residues. Germline values: CDR1 SGHTA, CDR2 FQGNSA. Trimming shortened V by 6 bases and J by 3 bases, and 11 bases separated the two germline ends. In DNA form, the CDR3 reads TGTGCCAGCAGAAGGGACTCGCACACCGGGGAGCTGTTTTTT. Its translation: CASRRDSHTGELFF.

V usage is TRBV6-1 and J usage is TRBJ2-2; no reliable D call. V lost 7 bases to trimming and J lost 5 bases, with 8 bases between them. Germline lookup yields CDR1 MNHNS and CDR2 SASEGT. CDR3 length equals 12 residues. In nucleotides, the CDR3 is TGTGCCAGCACCATAGGAACCGGGGAGCTGTTTTTT. Translating it yields CASTIGTGELFF.

The rearrangement uses TRBV19 and TRBJ1-4; 7 bases are a match to TRBD1. Trimming took 6 bases from V and 0 from J; bases not matched to a gene: 10. The CDR3 consists of 17 residues. Germline-derived CDR1 and CDR2 are LNHDA and SQIVND (reference sequence). The CDR3 nucleotides read TGTGCCAGTAGACTCGACAGGGAGCTCTCAACTAATGAAAAACTGTTTTTT. Its translation is CASRLDRELSTNEKLFF.

The V and J genes are TRBV9 and TRBJ2-1, with 8 bases aligning to TRBD2. Looked up from germline, CDR1 is SGDLS and CDR2 is YYNGEE. This CDR3 has 16 amino acids. With 3 bases clipped from V and 2 bases from J, the junction kept 7 bases outside the gene matches. This CDR3 is CASSAGLDVTYNEQFF. The CDR3 DNA reads as TGTGCCAGCAGCGCGGGACTAGACGTAACCTACAATGAGCAGTTCTTC.

This chain connects TRBV20-1 to TRBJ1-4, with no clear D. CDR3 length: 12 amino acids. V dropped 6 bases and J dropped 5 bases, with 10 bases sitting between them. Germline V gives CDR1 DFQATT, CDR2 SNEGSKA (reference sequence). The CDR3 region has the DNA TGCAGTGCAAGCGATAGAAATGAAAAACTGTTTTTT. This gives the protein CSASDRNEKLFF.

This clonotype has a count of ten or more. This chain links TRBV27 with TRBJ2-7, with a tentative D call TRBD2 (5 bases). V was shortened by 4 bases and J by 3 bases, with 10 bases between the two germline ends. Germline assignment: CDR1 MNHEY and CDR2 SMNVEV (reference sequence). The CDR3 is 13 residues long. CDR3 region: CASSSGSRYEQYF. The CDR3 DNA follows: TGTGCCAGCAGTTCGGGGTCTCGCTACGAGCAGTACTTC.

This clonotype was seen at least ten times. The rearrangement joins TRBV11-3 to TRBJ2-7; D remains ambiguous. Germline CDR1 SGHNT, CDR2 YENEEA. This CDR3 region has 11 residues. Between the trimmed V and J ends, which lost 5 bases and 3 bases, there was a span of 5 bases. The CDR3 loop is CASSPDYEQYF. CDR3 DNA: TGTGCCAGCAGCCCAGACTACGAGCAGTACTTC. Combining the CDR3 with reference TRBV11-3 and TRBJ2-7 gives the whole variable domain EAGVVQSPRYKIIEKKQPVAFWCNPISGHNTLYWYLQNLGQGPELLIRYENEEAVDDSQLPKDRFSAERLKGVDSTLKIQPAELGDSAVYLCASSPDYEQYFGPGTRLTVT.

This clonotype was seen at least ten times. The chain has TRBV7-3 and TRBJ2-1; D unclear. The CDR3 has 15 amino acids. Germline V lookup: CDR1 SGHTA, CDR2 FQGTGA. The germline V and J ends were trimmed by 2 bases and 4 bases, with 12 bases remaining between them. The CDR3 DNA sequence: TGTGCCAGCAGCTTACAGGTTAACACATACAATGAGCAGTTCTTC. The encoded protein is CASSLQVNTYNEQFF.

The rearrangement joins TRBV18 to TRBJ2-7, with D possibly called TRBD1 or TRBD2 (6 bases each). The CDR3 is made up of 15 amino acids. V lost 4 bases to trimming and J lost 5 bases, with 18 bases between them. The germline gives CDR1 KGHSH, CDR2 LQKENI. As DNA, the CDR3 is TGTGCCAGCTCACGTGAGGGGGGAATTGGGAACGAGCAGTACTTC. This codes for CASSREGGIGNEQYF.

This chain connects TRBV12-3 or TRBV12-4 to TRBJ1-5; D unclear. V was clipped by 1 base and J by 8 bases, with 9 bases between them. The CDR3 has 13 residues. The CDR3 DNA follows: TGTGCCAGCAGTTTAGGGGCAAGTAAGCCCCAGCATTTT. It translates to CASSLGASKPQHF.

The rearrangement joins TRBV20-1 to TRBJ2-1; D perhaps matches TRBD2 (6 bases). The germline CDR1 and CDR2 sequences are DFQATT and SNEGSKA (reference sequence). This CDR3 spans 11 amino acids. V lost 5 bases, J lost 8 bases, and 10 bases lay in between. The CDR3 coding sequence is TGCAGTGCTCCCTCGGGAGATGAGCAGTTCTTC. This sequence encodes CSAPSGDEQFF.

This chain links TRBV18 with TRBJ1-3; 8 bases map to TRBD1. The trim removed 6 bases at V and 2 bases at J, leaving 3 bases unmatched. CDR1 and CDR2 from the germline V gene are KGHSH and LQKENI. The CDR3 consists of 14 residues. The CDR3 DNA reads TGTGCCAGCTCGACAGGGGCGACTGGAAACACCATATATTTT. This codes for CASSTGATGNTIYF.

This clonotype has just a few counts. The V and J genes are TRBV2 and TRBJ1-2; D is possibly TRBD1 (6 bases). V lost 6 bases and J lost 0, with 8 bases in between. CDR3 length: 13 amino acids. The germline V gene has CDR1 SNHLY and CDR2 FYNNEI. CDR3 loop: CASRNRANYGYTF. As DNA, the CDR3 is TGTGCCAGCAGAAACAGGGCTAACTATGGCTACACCTTC. The whole variable domain, remainder taken from reference TRBV2 and TRBJ1-2, is EPEVTQTPSHQVTQMGQEVILRCVPISNHLYFYWYRQILGQKVEFLVSFYNNEISEKSEIFDDQFSVERPDGSNFTLKIRSTKLEDSAMYFCASRNRANYGYTFGSGTRLTVV.